One sample yielded the 24 T cell receptor beta chains listed below, sequenced in a study of blood T cell repertoires in COVID-19. Profiling relied on immunoSEQ multiplex PCR, and the TCRdb table lists in-frame clones only, not all of them. This table has about 35,000 clones, approximately 80% appearing once. Sequencing was performed on peripheral blood. The origin of the receptors is a man older than 75 with acute or convalescent COVID-19.

The rearrangement uses TRBV19 and TRBJ2-5; perhaps TRBD2 as D (6 bases). Germline values: CDR1 LNHDA, CDR2 SQIVND (reference sequence). Deletions cut 5 bases from V and 2 bases from J, with 12 bases between. There are 14 residues in the CDR3. CDR3 bases: TGTGCCAGTAGTTCAACCGGAGGGCAAGAGACCCAGTACTTC. Amino acids: CASSSTGGQETQYF. The complete variable domain, with remaining parts taken from reference TRBV19 and TRBJ2-5, reads DGGITQSPKYLFRKEGQNVTLSCEQNLNHDAMYWYRQDPGQGLRLIYYSQIVNDFQKGDIAEGYSVSREKKESFPLTVTSAQKNPTAFYLCASSSTGGQETQYFGPGTRLLVL.

This clone was picked up one time. The V gene is TRBV15, the J gene TRBJ2-7, with 8 bases aligning to TRBD1. The CDR3 loop spans 14 amino acids. Per the germline V gene, CDR1 is LNHNV and CDR2 is YYDKDF (reference sequence). V shed 5 bases and J 5 bases; nucleotides not matched to a gene: 8. Here the CDR3 reads CATSGWTGINEQYF. The DNA of the CDR3 is TGTGCCACCAGCGGGTGGACAGGGATAAACGAGCAGTACTTC.

V is TRBV3-1 (or the pseudogene TRBV3-2) and J is TRBJ1-4; 9 bases map to TRBD1. Germline V lookup: CDR1 LGHDT, CDR2 YNNKEL (reference sequence). Trimming at V came to 0 bases and at J to 8 bases, leaving 10 bases not matched to a gene. The CDR3 is made up of 17 amino acids. For the CDR3, the DNA is TGTGCCAGCAGCCAAGATAATACAGGGGGCGGTCGGGAAAAACTGTTTTTT. Translation: CASSQDNTGGGREKLFF.

The J gene is TRBJ1-2, the V gene TRBV18; TRBD1 matches at 7 bases. The CDR3 consists of 13 residues. Germline V gene data show CDR1 as KGHSH and CDR2 as LQKENI. V trimming: 6 bases; J trimming: 8 bases; junction bases outside the gene matches: 9. In DNA form, the CDR3 reads TGTGCCAGCTCGCCGGACAGGAGGAAGGGCTACACCTTC. Translation: CASSPDRRKGYTF.

A few counts support this clone. The rearrangement links TRBV6-1 to TRBJ2-2, with D perhaps TRBD1 (5 bases). With 2 bases removed from V and 1 base from J, the gap between germline ends came to 8 bases. Germline CDR1 reads MNHNS; CDR2 reads SASEGT. The CDR3 has 15 residues. The DNA for the CDR3 is TGTGCCAGCAGTGAAAGGCAGGGGAACACCGGGGAGCTGTTTTTT. This gives the protein CASSERQGNTGELFF.

The table lists this clone with a few counts. A junction boundary mismatches the germline segment, possibly from a read error. The chain has TRBV6-1 and TRBJ2-7; 9 nucleotides align to TRBD1. The CDR3 length is 12 residues. Germline lookup yields CDR1 MNHNS and CDR2 SASEGT. The CDR3 loop reads CASSDQYRGQDF. CDR3 sequence (DNA): TGTGCCAGCAGTGACCAATACAGGGGGCAAGACTTC.

V is TRBV6-5 and J is TRBJ1-3; 8 bases are shared with TRBD1. The CDR3 consists of 14 residues. Looked up from germline, CDR1 is MNHEY and CDR2 is SVGAGI. V lost 7 bases to trimming and J lost 7 bases; unmatched junction nucleotides: 9. DNA for the CDR3: TGTGCCAGCATCGGACAGGGAGCTAGCAACACCATATATTTT. This codes for CASIGQGASNTIYF.

This clone was detected a few times. The rearrangement joins TRBV7-9 to TRBJ2-5, with TRBD2 matching 12 bases. The CDR3 runs to 16 residues. CDR1 and CDR2 from the germline V gene are SEHNR and FQNEAQ (reference sequence). V lost 3 bases and J lost 0; bases outside the gene matches: 2. This chain's CDR3 is CASSFTSGGYQETQYF. In nucleotides, the CDR3 is TGTGCCAGCAGCTTTACTAGCGGGGGGTACCAAGAGACCCAGTACTTC. The full variable domain, in which reference TRBV7-9 and TRBJ2-5 provide the parts outside the CDR3, is DTGVSQNPRHKITKRGQNVTFRCDPISEHNRLYWYRQTLGQGPEFLTYFQNEAQLEKSRLLSDRFSAERPKGSFSTLEIQRTEQGDSAMYLCASSFTSGGYQETQYFGPGTRLLVL.

J is TRBJ1-2 and V is TRBV4-1, with 11 nucleotides matching TRBD1. This CDR3 is 14 amino acids long. CDR1 and CDR2 (germline): MGHRA, YSYEKL. The ends lost 3 bases at V and 8 bases at J; junction bases unmatched: 5. CDR3 in DNA: TGCGCCAGCAGCCAGGACAGGGGGCGCGAGGGCTACACCTTC. Protein: CASSQDRGREGYTF.

The V gene is TRBV4-1, the J gene TRBJ2-1, with 16 bases fitting TRBD2. This CDR3 contains 16 residues. After removal of 3 bases from V and 8 bases from J, the junction contained 4 bases not matched to a gene. Germline loops: CDR1 MGHRA, CDR2 YSYEKL. The CDR3: CASSQGLAGGRDEQFF. For the CDR3, the DNA is TGCGCCAGCAGCCAGGGACTAGCGGGGGGGCGCGATGAGCAGTTCTTC.

The rearrangement links TRBV5-1 to TRBJ1-2, with a weak D call TRBD1 (6 bases). The CDR3 length is 15 residues. Trimming pared 0 bases from V and 2 bases from J, leaving 11 bases between. Germline assignment: CDR1 SGHRS and CDR2 YFSETQ. The DNA for the CDR3 is TGCGCCAGCAGCTTGGGGACAGTAGACAACTATGGCTACACCTTC. Translated, it gives CASSLGTVDNYGYTF.

The chain recombines TRBV7-9 with TRBJ1-5, with 7 bases matching TRBD1. The ends lost 3 bases at V and 0 bases at J; junction bases unmatched: 5. The germline CDR1 and CDR2 sequences are SEHNR and FQNEAQ (reference sequence). There are 16 residues in the CDR3. This CDR3 reads CASSFWDSYSNQPQHF. CDR3 DNA sequence: TGTGCCAGCAGCTTCTGGGACAGCTATAGCAATCAGCCCCAGCATTTT.

With regard to this clone: Relative to the germline gene, one junction end is altered; a read error may explain this. The chain carries TRBV7-7 and TRBJ2-7; 9 nucleotides align to TRBD1. Per germline, CDR1 SSHAT and CDR2 FNYEAQ (reference sequence). The CDR3 has 14 amino acids. The CDR3 here is CASSPDRGSYEQYF. In DNA, the CDR3 is TGTGCTAGCAGCCCGGACAGGGGCTCCTACGAGCAGTACTTC.

This clone occurred a few times. V is TRBV27 and J is TRBJ2-7; D possibly corresponds to TRBD2 (7 bases). The CDR3 totals 14 residues. Per germline, CDR1 MNHEY and CDR2 SMNVEV (reference sequence). V was shortened by 5 bases and J by 4 bases, with 15 bases between the two germline ends. As DNA, the CDR3 is TGTGCCAGCAGTCCCATGCGGGGGCCGTACGAGCAGTACTTC. Its protein product is CASSPMRGPYEQYF.

This clone came up a few times. The chain employs TRBV20-1 and TRBJ1-1; D is unresolved. CDR1 is DFQATT, CDR2 SNEGSKA, per germline (reference sequence). The CDR3 has 11 residues. Trimming left V 6 bases short and J 10 bases short, with 15 bases between. The CDR3, as DNA: TGCAGTGCCGTTCGTGATGGCACAGCTTTCTTT. This sequence encodes CSAVRDGTAFF.

The V and J genes are TRBV6-1 and TRBJ1-2; 8 bases line up with TRBD1. This CDR3 spans 16 amino acids. J lost 3 bases, V lost 3 bases, and 9 bases had no gene match. Germline loops: CDR1 MNHNS, CDR2 SASEGT. The CDR3 coding sequence is TGTGCCAGCAGTGAGGGCATCTGGACAGGGCACTATGGCTACACCTTC. Translation: CASSEGIWTGHYGYTF.

This chain uses TRBV11-3 with TRBJ2-4; 7 nucleotides agree with TRBD2. This CDR3 contains 16 residues. V shed 5 bases, J shed 2 bases, and the junction held 9 bases outside the gene matches. Germline lookup yields CDR1 SGHNT and CDR2 YENEEA. CDR3 sequence (DNA): TGTGCCAGCAGCCCGGGGCGAAGCGGGACCAAAAACATTCAGTACTTC. It is translated as CASSPGRSGTKNIQYF.

The chain combines TRBV30 with TRBJ1-5; D is ambiguous. This CDR3 is built from 13 residues. V lost 2 bases and J 10 bases, leaving 15 bases between the germline ends. Germline values: CDR1 GTSNPN, CDR2 SVGIG (reference sequence). The CDR3 region is CAWSSNLGPPQHF. The CDR3 DNA follows: TGTGCCTGGAGTAGTAATCTTGGCCCCCCCCAGCATTTT.

This chain connects TRBV6-6 to TRBJ1-1; 7 positions agree with TRBD1. This CDR3 is 15 amino acids long. V shed 0 bases and J 2 bases; nucleotides not matched to a gene: 3. Germline lookup yields CDR1 MNHNY and CDR2 SVGAGI (reference sequence). The CDR3 sequence is CASSYSQGKNTEAFF. DNA for the CDR3: TGTGCCAGCAGTTACTCACAGGGGAAAAACACTGAAGCTTTCTTT.

V usage is TRBV11-3 and J usage is TRBJ1-2; TRBD1 agrees at 8 bases. This CDR3 spans 17 amino acids. Germline trimming cut 5 bases from V and 0 bases from J; bases unmatched to any gene: 11. Germline-derived CDR1 and CDR2 are SGHNT and YENEEA. The chain's CDR3 is CASSPRDRTLANYGYTF. Written as DNA, the CDR3 is TGTGCCAGCAGCCCCCGGGACAGGACTCTAGCTAACTATGGCTACACCTTC.

The rearrangement uses TRBV19 and TRBJ1-4; D is undetermined. CDR3 size: 14 residues. Germline loops: CDR1 LNHDA, CDR2 SQIVND (reference sequence). Between the trimmed V and J ends, which lost 6 bases and 0 bases, there was a span of 8 bases. CDR3 loop: CASRADPTNEKLFF. The CDR3 DNA follows: TGTGCCAGTAGGGCGGATCCAACTAATGAAAAACTGTTTTTT. Full variable domain (outside the CDR3, taken from reference TRBV19 and TRBJ1-4): DGGITQSPKYLFRKEGQNVTLSCEQNLNHDAMYWYRQDPGQGLRLIYYSQIVNDFQKGDIAEGYSVSREKKESFPLTVTSAQKNPTAFYLCASRADPTNEKLFFGSGTQLSVL.

The chain recombines TRBV5-8 with TRBJ2-4; D uncertain. V lost 2 bases and J lost 0, with 9 bases in between. Germline V gene lookup returns CDR1 SGHTS and CDR2 YDEGEE. The CDR3 has 15 amino acids. In DNA, the CDR3 is TGTGCCAGCAGCTTTGGTCACAGAGCCAAAAACATTCAGTACTTC. Translated: CASSFGHRAKNIQYF.

The chain uses TRBV27 and TRBJ1-5; D remains unclear. The germline CDR1 and CDR2 sequences are MNHEY and SMNVEV (reference sequence). V was trimmed by 2 bases and J by 1 base, leaving 6 bases between them. CDR3 length: 14 residues. CDR3 bases: TGTGCCAGCAGTTTACGTGGCAGCAATCAGCCCCAGCATTTT. The encoded protein is CASSLRGSNQPQHF.

The J gene is TRBJ2-5, the V gene TRBV6-1; D is undetermined. V shed 2 bases and J shed 6 bases, with 10 bases lying between them. This CDR3 contains 13 residues. CDR1 and CDR2 from the germline V gene are MNHNS and SASEGT. CDR3 nucleotides: TGTGCCAGCAGTGAATCCGAGTTCCAGACCCAGTACTTC. This encodes CASSESEFQTQYF.